The clone carrying this T cell receptor beta chain was observed a few times. Its antigen is not identified. At one of its ends the junction is not consistent with the germline gene, which may arise from a read error. This sample was included in a study of CD8 T cells in ankylosing spondylitis. Study-level points and caveats: In ankylosing spondylitis patients, matched synovial fluid reportedly showed significant enrichment of disease-linked clones. Blood from ankylosing spondylitis patients appeared to carry a characteristic roughly eight-variant TCR beta motif. The authors found the disease-linked clones to be CD8+ and relatively rare in peripheral blood.

The CDR3 loop spans 15 amino acids. Germline CDR1 reads SSHAT; CDR2 reads FNYEAQ (reference sequence). A single record per CDR3 protein comes from TCRdb applying MiXCR to the 5' RACE reads. The data hold roughly 130,000 distinct CDR3 sequences, with approximately 15% observed a single time. The source material was blood, either unsorted or a sorted T cell fraction (not recorded which). The TCR sequence derives from a female donor with ankylosing spondylitis or in good health (not recorded which). The J gene is TRBJ2-1, the V gene TRBV7-7, with D perhaps matching TRBD1 (5 bases). CDR3 coding DNA: TGTGCTAGCAGCTTAGCAGCAGGGTACTACAATGAGCAGTTCTTC. It specifies CASSLAAGYYNEQFF.